Each of the 24 T cell receptor beta chains below was sequenced from the same sample in a study of CD8+ T cells in alopecia areata. Isolated RNA was reverse transcribed into cDNA used as the sequencing template. Produced via immunoSEQ multiplex PCR; TCRdb's table is partial and in-frame only. This table has roughly 180,000 clones, 63% appearing once. The sample here was CD4+ T cells sorted from blood, taken at week 0. Source of these receptors: a human donor with alopecia areata.

The chain carries TRBV7-3 and TRBJ2-5; either TRBD1 or TRBD2 may fit D (5 bases each). The CDR3 covers 13 residues. With 3 bases removed from V and 5 bases from J, the gap between germline ends came to 10 bases. Germline values: CDR1 SGHTA, CDR2 FQGTGA. Here the CDR3 DNA reads TGTGCCAGCAGCTTGGTCAGGGAGGAGACCCAGTACTTC. Its protein is CASSLVREETQYF.

This chain uses TRBV7-7 with TRBJ2-2; 12 bases match TRBD2. The CDR3 runs 17 residues. Germline assignment: CDR1 SSHAT and CDR2 FNYEAQ (reference sequence). Losses at the gene ends were 3 bases for V and 4 bases for J; bases not matched to a gene: 6. The DNA for the CDR3 is TGTGCCAGCAGCTTGCAACTAGCGGGGGGTGTCACCGGGGAGCTGTTTTTT. Translation gives CASSLQLAGGVTGELFF. The full variable domain, in which reference TRBV7-7 and TRBJ2-2 provide the parts outside the CDR3, is GAGVSQSPRYKVTKRGQDVTLRCDPISSHATLYWYQQALGQGPEFLTYFNYEAQPDKSGLPSDRFSAERPEGSISTLTIQRTEQRDSAMYRCASSLQLAGGVTGELFFGEGSRLTVL.

The rearrangement joins TRBV18 to TRBJ1-1; possible D gene TRBD1, 5 bases. This CDR3 is 14 amino acids long. Trimming removed 4 bases at V and 1 base at J, with 10 bases between. Germline CDR1 is KGHSH and CDR2 is LQKENI. CDR3 in amino acids: CASSQSGPNTEAFF. The CDR3, as DNA: TGTGCCAGCTCACAATCGGGACCGAACACTGAAGCTTTCTTT.

This chain joins TRBV30 and TRBJ1-6; 10 bases map to TRBD1. After removal of 3 bases from V and 11 bases from J, the junction contained 10 bases not matched to a gene. The length of the CDR3 is 15 residues. CDR1 and CDR2 (germline): GTSNPN, SVGIG (reference sequence). CDR3 DNA sequence: TGTGCCTGGAGCGCCATTAAGGGACAGGGGACACCCCTCCACTTT. Its protein is CAWSAIKGQGTPLHF.

This rearrangement joins TRBV29-1 to TRBJ2-7, with D perhaps TRBD1 (5 bases). Germline V gene sequence: CDR1 SQVTM, CDR2 ANQGSEA. V was shortened by 4 bases and J by 5 bases, with 9 bases between the two germline ends. This CDR3 contains 11 residues. CDR3 region: CSVGQGNEQYF. DNA for the CDR3: TGCAGCGTTGGTCAGGGAAACGAGCAGTACTTC.

The chain carries TRBV19 and TRBJ2-2, with D unclear. Germline-derived CDR1 and CDR2 are LNHDA and SQIVND (reference sequence). V shed 5 bases and J shed 4 bases, with 11 bases lying between them. CDR3 length: 14 amino acids. CDR3 nucleotides: TGTGCCAGTAGTCCCGGGCAGAGCACCGGGGAGCTGTTTTTT. Residues: CASSPGQSTGELFF. Full variable domain (outside the CDR3, taken from reference TRBV19 and TRBJ2-2): DGGITQSPKYLFRKEGQNVTLSCEQNLNHDAMYWYRQDPGQGLRLIYYSQIVNDFQKGDIAEGYSVSREKKESFPLTVTSAQKNPTAFYLCASSPGQSTGELFFGEGSRLTVL.

A remark on this clone: Other nucleotide sequences from this sample produce the same CDR3. In DNA form, the CDR3 reads TGTGCCTGGAGTGGACAAGGCAATTCACCCCTCCACTTT. This sequence encodes CAWSGQGNSPLHF. The chain employs TRBV30 and TRBJ1-6; the D is unclear. The germline V gene encodes CDR1 GTSNPN and CDR2 SVGIG (reference sequence). V was clipped by 1 base and J by 7 bases, with 8 bases between them. The CDR3 has 13 amino acids.

J is TRBJ2-1 and V is TRBV5-6, with D perhaps TRBD1 (5 bases). In germline, CDR1 is SGHDT, CDR2 YYEEEE. CDR3 length: 15 residues. V shed 4 bases and J shed 7 bases, with 18 bases lying between them. CDR3 sequence (DNA): TGTGCCAGCAGCCCGGACGCAGGGTTAGGTAATGAGCAGTTCTTC. Amino acid sequence: CASSPDAGLGNEQFF. The full variable domain, rest sourced from reference TRBV5-6 and TRBJ2-1, is DAGVTQSPTHLIKTRGQQVTLRCSPKSGHDTVSWYQQALGQGPQFIFQYYEEEERQRGNFPDRFSGHQFPNYSSELNVNALLLGDSALYLCASSPDAGLGNEQFFGPGTRLTVL.

In the case of this clone: The sample has other DNA sequences that encode this CDR3 too. The V and J genes are TRBV30 and TRBJ2-2; no definite D call. V was clipped by 4 bases and J by 1 base, with 4 bases between them. The CDR3 has 12 residues. Per the germline V gene, CDR1 is GTSNPN and CDR2 is SVGIG (reference sequence). This chain's CDR3 is CAWTRNTGELFF. DNA of the CDR3: TGTGCCTGGACCAGGAACACCGGGGAGCTGTTTTTT.

This chain links TRBV7-2 with TRBJ2-7, with 10 bases lining up with TRBD1. J was trimmed by 7 bases and V by 2 bases; bases with no gene match: 8. The CDR3 extends over 15 amino acids. Germline V gives CDR1 SGHTA, CDR2 FQGNSA. CDR3 sequence: CASSLTGTGVREQYF. The CDR3 nucleotides are TGTGCCAGCAGCTTAACCGGGACAGGGGTTCGTGAGCAGTACTTC.

This clone has just a few counts. The chain carries TRBV7-3 and TRBJ2-5; 9 nucleotides line up with TRBD2. The junction had 5 bases not matched to a gene; V was cut back by 5 bases and J by 1 base. Germline V gene sequence: CDR1 SGHTA, CDR2 FQGTGA. This CDR3 region has 15 residues. The CDR3 DNA follows: TGTGCCAGCAGCATGAGCGGGGGGAGCCAAGAGACCCAGTACTTC. Its protein is CASSMSGGSQETQYF.

The chain combines TRBV25-1 with TRBJ2-5; a possible D gene is TRBD2 (6 bases). Germline V gene lookup returns CDR1 MGHDK and CDR2 SYGVNS. The CDR3 covers 15 residues. V lost 6 bases to trimming and J lost 4 bases, with 18 bases between them. The CDR3 here is CASSPAGFGVETQYF. The CDR3 DNA follows: TGTGCCAGCAGCCCCGCGGGGTTTGGGGTAGAGACCCAGTACTTC.

The rearrangement links TRBV10-2 to TRBJ2-4; D is undetermined. CDR1 is WSHSY and CDR2 is SAAADI in the germline V gene. The V end was cut by 6 bases, the J end by 9 bases, with 15 bases between. This CDR3 region has 13 residues. Here the CDR3 DNA reads TGCGCCAGCAGAATGATCCAAAATAGCATTCAGTACTTC. It encodes CASRMIQNSIQYF.

This clone was seen a few times. The chain has TRBV7-2 and TRBJ2-4; TRBD1 matches 10 bases. V lost 5 bases and J lost 2; bases outside the gene matches: 3. This CDR3 is built from 15 residues. Germline CDR1 SGHTA, CDR2 FQGNSA. The CDR3 sequence is CASSLGQGSKNIQYF. The CDR3 DNA reads TGTGCCAGCAGCCTGGGACAGGGGTCCAAAAACATTCAGTACTTC.

This clone was detected once. The chain joins TRBV13 to TRBJ1-1; D is unresolved. The CDR3 is 13 residues long. CDR1 and CDR2 (germline): PRHDT, FYEKMQ (reference sequence). The germline V and J ends were trimmed by 0 bases and 1 base, with 3 bases remaining between them. The CDR3 sequence is CASSLGSNTEAFF. The CDR3, as DNA: TGTGCCAGCAGCTTAGGGTCGAACACTGAAGCTTTCTTT.

The J gene is TRBJ1-2, the V gene TRBV9; 7 nucleotides agree with TRBD1. The germline V gene has CDR1 SGDLS and CDR2 YYNGEE. The CDR3 extends over 13 amino acids. The V gene end was trimmed by 0 bases and the J gene end by 6 bases; junction bases not matched to a gene: 2. CDR3 loop: CASSVVTGDGYTF. DNA of the CDR3: TGTGCCAGCAGCGTAGTCACAGGGGATGGCTACACCTTC.

The gene calls are TRBV30 and TRBJ2-5; D may be TRBD1 or TRBD2 (5 bases each). Germline V CDR1 and CDR2: GTSNPN, SVGIG (reference sequence). CDR3 size: 12 residues. Deletions cut 2 bases from V and 4 bases from J, with 8 bases between. The CDR3 DNA follows: TGTGCCTGGAGTATCGGGGCAGAGACCCAGTACTTC. Protein product: CAWSIGAETQYF.

The gene calls are TRBV13 and TRBJ2-7; 8 bases are shared with TRBD2. V shed 2 bases, J shed 0 bases, and the junction held 3 bases outside the gene matches. Germline V gene lookup returns CDR1 PRHDT and CDR2 FYEKMQ (reference sequence). This CDR3 has 15 amino acids. The CDR3 nucleotides are TGTGCCAGCAGCTTACGGGGGGGAGACTCCTACGAGCAGTACTTC. Translation gives CASSLRGGDSYEQYF.

J is TRBJ1-2 and V is TRBV29-1, with TRBD1 identical over 7 bases. Germline CDR1 and CDR2: SQVTM and ANQGSEA. The CDR3 runs 12 residues. V lost 6 bases to trimming and J lost 6 bases; unmatched junction nucleotides: 7. CDR3 nucleotide sequence: TGCAGCGTGACCAGGACAGGTGATGGCTACACCTTC. This gives the protein CSVTRTGDGYTF. Using reference TRBV29-1 and TRBJ1-2 for the parts outside the CDR3, the full variable domain is SAVISQKPSRDICQRGTSLTIQCQVDSQVTMMFWYRQQPGQSLTLIATANQGSEATYESGFVIDKFPISRPNLTFSTLTVSNMSPEDSSIYLCSVTRTGDGYTFGSGTRLTVV.

This clone has more than one count but fewer than ten. The chain combines TRBV30 with TRBJ2-2; perhaps D is TRBD1 or TRBD2 (5 bases each). Germline CDR1 and CDR2: GTSNPN and SVGIG (reference sequence). CDR3 length equals 16 residues. V shed 0 bases and J shed 1 base, with 12 bases lying between them. The CDR3 nucleotides are TGTGCCTGGAGTGTCTCCGCAGGGAGGAACACCGGGGAGCTGTTTTTT. Encoded protein: CAWSVSAGRNTGELFF.

The J gene is TRBJ2-5, the V gene TRBV29-1; D could derive from TRBD1 or TRBD2 (6 bases each). The germline CDR1 and CDR2 sequences are SQVTM and ANQGSEA. The CDR3 is made up of 13 amino acids. Trimming shortened V by 7 bases and J by 2 bases, and 14 bases separated the two germline ends. The CDR3 nucleotides are TGCAGCGCTGGGGGGACACAACAAGAGACCCAGTACTTC. It codes for CSAGGTQQETQYF.

This CDR3 reads CASSEFASGANVLTF. CDR3 coding DNA: TGTGCCAGCAGTGAATTCGCCTCTGGGGCCAACGTCCTGACTTTC. This chain uses TRBV2 with TRBJ2-6; unclear D gene. Trimming removed 2 bases at V and 0 bases at J, with 5 bases between. There are 15 residues in the CDR3. Germline loops: CDR1 SNHLY, CDR2 FYNNEI.

V gene TRBV10-3 combines with J gene TRBJ1-2; unclear D gene. The CDR3 is 13 residues long. CDR1 ENHRY and CDR2 SYGVKD come from the germline V gene. The ends were cut back, 6 bases at V and 6 bases at J, with 14 bases in the middle. The CDR3 DNA is TGTGCCATCAGGAAGGTAGGATCGGATGGCTACACCTTC. As protein: CAIRKVGSDGYTF.

The chain links TRBV29-1 to TRBJ1-1; the match to TRBD1 covers 10 bases. V lost 7 bases to trimming and J lost 3 bases; unmatched junction nucleotides: 5. CDR3 length: 13 amino acids. Germline values: CDR1 SQVTM, CDR2 ANQGSEA. The CDR3 loop reads CSARTGGDTEAFF. CDR3 coding DNA: TGCAGCGCGCGGACAGGGGGAGACACTGAAGCTTTCTTT.